Below, 28 T cell receptor beta chains from the same sample are listed, as sequenced in a study of cytomegalovirus exposure and HLA in healthy donors. Researchers ran the PCR with 60 Vbeta and 13 Jbeta primers. Using immunoSEQ multiplex PCR, the repertoire was profiled, and TCRdb retains in-frame clones only, with some absent. The sample table sets out about 52,000 clones. Specimen: PBMCs. These receptors came from a woman aged 55-70 years in good health and CMV-seropositive.

The chain has TRBV25-1 and TRBJ1-2; 9 positions agree with TRBD1. CDR1 MGHDK and CDR2 SYGVNS come from the germline V gene. Trimming took 6 bases from V and 1 from J; bases not matched to a gene: 9. The CDR3 has 16 amino acids. The CDR3 protein is CASSRDRVYDNYGYTF. DNA for the CDR3: TGTGCCAGCAGCCGGGACAGGGTTTATGATAACTATGGCTACACCTTC.

The V call is TRBV28, the J call TRBJ2-7; D is undetermined. Germline V gene data show CDR1 as MDHEN and CDR2 as SYDVKM. V was shortened by 1 base and J by 7 bases, with 5 bases between the two germline ends. The CDR3 loop spans 11 amino acids. DNA for the CDR3: TGTGCCAGCAGTTTATCCCGGGAGCAGTACTTC. It translates to CASSLSREQYF.

CDR3 protein: CASSEKRGNYGYTF. The DNA of the CDR3 is TGTGCCAGCAGTGAAAAGAGGGGGAACTATGGCTACACCTTC. The chain combines TRBV6-1 with TRBJ1-2; D might be TRBD1 (6 bases). Germline V gene data show CDR1 as MNHNS and CDR2 as SASEGT. The CDR3 sequence is 14 residues long. V lost 2 bases and J lost 2, with 9 bases in between.

This chain joins TRBV5-4 and TRBJ2-2, with 7 bases matching TRBD1. Germline CDR1 and CDR2: SGHNT and YYREEE (reference sequence). CDR3 length: 15 residues. Unmatched junction bases numbered 9, after V lost 4 bases and J lost 6 bases. The CDR3 DNA reads TGTGCCAGCAGCCTTCAGGGGGTTGGGGCCGGGGAGCTGTTTTTT. Translating it yields CASSLQGVGAGELFF. The complete variable domain, with remaining parts taken from reference TRBV5-4 and TRBJ2-2, reads ETGVTQSPTHLIKTRGQQVTLRCSSQSGHNTVSWYQQALGQGPQFIFQYYREEENGRGNFPPRFSGLQFPNYSSELNVNALELDDSALYLCASSLQGVGAGELFFGEGSRLTVL.

CDR3 bases: TGTGCCAGCAGCTTCGGCGGAAGCACAGATACGCAGTATTTT. Translating it yields CASSFGGSTDTQYF. This chain connects TRBV11-2 to TRBJ2-3; no reliable D call. Trimming left V 3 bases short and J 0 bases short, with 7 bases between. This CDR3 has 14 residues. Germline V gene data show CDR1 as SGHAT and CDR2 as FQNNGV. Looking up the rest from reference TRBV11-2 and TRBJ2-3 gives the full variable domain: EAGVAQSPRYKIIEKRQSVAFWCNPISGHATLYWYQQILGQGPKLLIQFQNNGVVDDSQLPKDRFSAERLKGVDSTLKIQPAKLEDSAVYLCASSFGGSTDTQYFGPGTRLTVL.

V gene TRBV6-6 combines with J gene TRBJ1-1; 10 bases match TRBD1. The V and J ends lost 7 bases and 4 bases, in that order; junction bases with no gene match: 9. The CDR3 runs 15 residues. CDR1 and CDR2 from the germline V gene are MNHNY and SVGAGI (reference sequence). As DNA, the CDR3 is TGTGCCAGCACCTACCCGGGACAGGGGCCCACTGAAGCTTTCTTT. Translating it yields CASTYPGQGPTEAFF.

The CDR3 region is CASSLLGSEAFF. The DNA for the CDR3 is TGTGCCAGCAGCTTGTTGGGCAGTGAAGCTTTCTTT. The chain has TRBV7-9 and TRBJ1-1; D remains unclear. V lost 3 bases to trimming and J lost 7 bases, with 9 bases between them. The CDR3 has 12 amino acids. CDR1 SEHNR and CDR2 FQNEAQ come from the germline V gene (reference sequence).

V usage is TRBV11-2 and J usage is TRBJ1-1; 7 bases are a match to TRBD1. Germline assignment: CDR1 SGHAT and CDR2 FQNNGV. The CDR3 loop spans 16 amino acids. Germline trimming cut 3 bases from V and 4 bases from J; bases unmatched to any gene: 11. The DNA of the CDR3 is TGTGCCAGCAGCTTGGGTGCAGGGGGTGGTATCACTGAAGCTTTCTTT. Translation gives CASSLGAGGGITEAFF.

The chain uses TRBV20-1 and TRBJ1-2; unclear D gene. The CDR3 is 11 residues long. V was cut by 7 bases and J by 2 bases, with 8 bases left in between. CDR1 is DFQATT, CDR2 SNEGSKA, per germline (reference sequence). The CDR3 bases are TGCAGTGTGCCGGGGAACTATGGCTACACCTTC. Translation gives CSVPGNYGYTF.

J is TRBJ1-1 and V is TRBV5-1; D remains ambiguous. CDR1 is SGHRS and CDR2 is YFSETQ in the germline V gene. The length of the CDR3 is 13 residues. Trimming took off 6 bases at V and 1 base at J, with 10 bases between the two ends. The CDR3: CASMVRENTEAFF. The CDR3 region has the DNA TGCGCCAGCATGGTCCGGGAGAACACTGAAGCTTTCTTT.

The chain joins TRBV10-3 to TRBJ1-6; D is possibly TRBD1 (5 bases). V was clipped by 4 bases and J by 15 bases, with 13 bases between them. The CDR3 has 12 amino acids. Germline V lookup: CDR1 ENHRY, CDR2 SYGVKD. Here the CDR3 reads CAISGREGHLHF. CDR3 DNA: TGTGCCATCAGTGGCAGGGAGGGGCACCTCCACTTT.

This chain uses TRBV6-5 with TRBJ2-7, with D maybe TRBD1 (5 bases). Trimming pared 2 bases from V and 3 bases from J, leaving 17 bases between. The length of the CDR3 is 16 residues. Germline CDR1 and CDR2: MNHEY and SVGAGI. The CDR3 sequence is CASSYGAQGNVYEQYF. The CDR3 DNA reads as TGTGCCAGCAGTTACGGGGCCCAGGGAAATGTCTACGAGCAGTACTTC.

This chain joins TRBV5-1 and TRBJ2-2; maybe TRBD2 (5 bases). This CDR3 is 15 amino acids long. From germline, CDR1 is SGHRS and CDR2 YFSETQ. Trimming took 4 bases from V and 4 from J, leaving 14 bases between them. In DNA, the CDR3 is TGCGCCAGCAGCGCGGGTCTTCCAGGCACCGGGGAGCTGTTTTTT. Translation: CASSAGLPGTGELFF. Drawing the rest from reference TRBV5-1 and TRBJ2-2, the complete variable domain is KAGVTQTPRYLIKTRGQQVTLSCSPISGHRSVSWYQQTPGQGLQFLFEYFSETQRNKGNFPGRFSGRQFSNSRSEMNVSTLELGDSALYLCASSAGLPGTGELFFGEGSRLTVL.

The chain is built from TRBV28 and TRBJ2-5; perhaps TRBD2 as D (7 bases). Germline V gives CDR1 MDHEN, CDR2 SYDVKM. The CDR3 is made up of 16 amino acids. Trimming pared 1 base from V and 2 bases from J, leaving 14 bases between. DNA for the CDR3: TGTGCCAGCAGTTTATCACCGGGGGGCTTACAAGAGACCCAGTACTTC. The encoded protein is CASSLSPGGLQETQYF.

V usage is TRBV19 and J usage is TRBJ2-1; D is possibly TRBD2 (5 bases). This CDR3 has 16 amino acids. V lost 2 bases, J lost 0 bases, and 11 bases lay in between. Germline V gene sequence: CDR1 LNHDA, CDR2 SQIVND (reference sequence). The CDR3 sequence: CASSIRRPLSYNEQFF. The DNA for the CDR3 is TGTGCCAGTAGTATAAGGAGGCCCCTCTCCTACAATGAGCAGTTCTTC.

The chain employs TRBV5-3 and TRBJ1-2; no reliable D call. TRBV5-3 is identified as an open reading frame with a role that is uncertain. This CDR3 comprises 13 residues. Between the trimmed V and J ends, which lost 4 bases and 6 bases, there was a span of 13 bases. The CDR3 loop reads CARSTGRVDGYTF. The CDR3 DNA is TGTGCCAGAAGCACCGGGCGGGTCGATGGCTACACCTTC.

The chain couples TRBV19 to TRBJ2-7; D is perhaps TRBD2 (5 bases). CDR3 length: 14 amino acids. Germline loops: CDR1 LNHDA, CDR2 SQIVND (reference sequence). The germline V and J ends were trimmed by 1 base and 6 bases, with 13 bases remaining between them. The CDR3 bases are TGTGCCAGTAGTATAGTTTTTGGAGGTGGCGAGCAGTACTTC. It is translated as CASSIVFGGGEQYF.

The CDR3 DNA sequence: TGTGCCAGCAGCCCCCCTGGGGCAGTCAACTATGGCTACACCTTC. This gives the protein CASSPPGAVNYGYTF. V is TRBV7-2 and J is TRBJ1-2, with D tentatively TRBD1 (5 bases). Germline CDR1 SGHTA, CDR2 FQGNSA. Between the trimmed V and J ends, which lost 5 bases and 2 bases, there was a span of 15 bases. The CDR3 extends over 15 amino acids.

The chain is built from TRBV19 and TRBJ2-7, with 10 positions matching TRBD1. CDR3 size: 15 residues. V shed 5 bases and J 2 bases; nucleotides not matched to a gene: 6. The germline V gene encodes CDR1 LNHDA and CDR2 SQIVND (reference sequence). CDR3 sequence (DNA): TGTGCCAGTAGTCCAGGAGGGACAGGGGCCTACGAGCAGTACTTC. This gives the protein CASSPGGTGAYEQYF.

The V gene is TRBV2, the J gene TRBJ1-4, with TRBD1 identical over 9 bases. This CDR3 comprises 14 residues. CDR1 SNHLY and CDR2 FYNNEI come from the germline V gene. J gave up 4 bases and V 7 bases, and 4 bases lay outside the gene matches. CDR3 protein: CASKLGQGNEKLFF. DNA of the CDR3: TGTGCCAGCAAGTTGGGACAGGGTAATGAAAAACTGTTTTTT.

The chain uses TRBV11-2 and TRBJ2-1, with 8 bases fitting TRBD1. Trimming cost V 4 bases and J 7 bases; bases outside gene matches: 9. The CDR3 length is 15 residues. The germline V gene has CDR1 SGHAT and CDR2 FQNNGV. The CDR3 coding sequence is TGTGCCAGCAGCTCCCAGGGGGCCTTTTATAATGAGCAGTTCTTC. This gives the protein CASSSQGAFYNEQFF.

The CDR3 loop is CASSYSRGAGGYTF. The CDR3 coding sequence is TGTGCCAGCAGTTACTCGCGGGGGGCGGGTGGCTACACCTTC. V is TRBV6-5 and J is TRBJ1-2; TRBD1 is a possible D gene (6 bases). The V gene's germline CDR1 is MNHEY and CDR2 SVGAGI. The CDR3 runs to 14 residues. The ends were cut back, 0 bases at V and 7 bases at J, with 12 bases in the middle.

The genes are TRBV25-1 and TRBJ1-2; 10 nucleotides match TRBD1. The J segment lost 10 bases and the V segment lost 8 bases, leaving 16 bases of the junction unmatched. This CDR3 is built from 15 residues. CDR1 is MGHDK, CDR2 SYGVNS, per germline. CDR3 residues: CASAKRQGASDDYTF. For the CDR3, the DNA is TGTGCCAGCGCAAAAAGACAGGGGGCTTCGGACGACTACACCTTC.

This clone registers medium-sized by frequency. The chain carries TRBV6-1 and TRBJ2-1; D is unresolved. This CDR3 is built from 16 residues. Trimming removed 4 bases from V and 2 bases from J, with 15 bases in between. In germline, CDR1 is MNHNS, CDR2 SASEGT. The CDR3 nucleotides are TGTGCCAGCAGTGCCCAGCGCGATACACCCTACAATGAGCAGTTCTTC. Translated: CASSAQRDTPYNEQFF.

The chain is built from TRBV28 and TRBJ1-3; 7 bases agree with TRBD1. The CDR3 totals 14 residues. Losses at the gene ends were 5 bases for V and 4 bases for J; bases not matched to a gene: 5. Germline values: CDR1 MDHEN, CDR2 SYDVKM. The CDR3 sequence: CASSPPGQGNTIYF. CDR3 DNA: TGTGCCAGCAGTCCTCCGGGACAGGGAAACACCATATATTTT.

By frequency, this clone is large. The CDR3 DNA follows: TGTGCCAGCAGCTCCGGGACAGGGAGGTACAAGTTTGAAAAACTGTTTTTT. This codes for CASSSGTGRYKFEKLFF. The chain joins TRBV5-6 to TRBJ1-4; 9 positions match TRBD1. Trimming took 3 bases from V and 7 from J; bases not matched to a gene: 13. Germline V CDR1 and CDR2: SGHDT, YYEEEE. The CDR3 extends over 17 amino acids.

Comment on this clone: Compared with germline, one end of the junction differs, possibly owing to a read error. The chain couples TRBV6-5 to TRBJ1-5; D call uncertain. The CDR3 covers 13 residues. CDR1 is MNHEY, CDR2 SVGAGI, per germline. The CDR3 DNA sequence: TGTGCCAGCGGTCTGAATAGCAATCAGCACCAGCATTTT. This codes for CASGLNSNQHQHF.

The chain recombines TRBV5-4 with TRBJ1-6; 11 bases map to TRBD1. The CDR3 contains 14 residues. V shed 4 bases, J shed 11 bases, and the junction held 5 bases outside the gene matches. Germline values: CDR1 SGHNT, CDR2 YYREEE (reference sequence). The CDR3 coding sequence is TGTGCCAGCAGCGAGTGGACAGGGGGCACACCCCTCCACTTT. It codes for CASSEWTGGTPLHF. Full variable domain (outside the CDR3, taken from reference TRBV5-4 and TRBJ1-6): ETGVTQSPTHLIKTRGQQVTLRCSSQSGHNTVSWYQQALGQGPQFIFQYYREEENGRGNFPPRFSGLQFPNYSSELNVNALELDDSALYLCASSEWTGGTPLHFGNGTRLTVT.